This T cell receptor (beta chain) was captured by sequencing in a study of T cell repertoires in cytomegalovirus infection. The wider study: Through public TCR beta signatures, both CMV infection and matching HLA type were indicated. Study findings and constraints: Based on cumulative public TCR beta family frequency, carriers of CMV plus the relevant HLA were identified. CMV-specific TCR beta clonotypes restricted by HLA-C were the ones dominating the ex vivo response.

The CDR3 totals 14 residues. Germline trimming cut 5 bases from V and 4 bases from J; bases unmatched to any gene: 8. The V gene's germline CDR1 is MDHEN and CDR2 SYDVKM. Comment on this clonotype: Its antigen is unidentified.

TCRdb re-called the reads with MiXCR, one entry per CDR3 protein. The table has hundreds of thousands of distinct CDR3 sequences, roughly 24% seen once. This chain uses TRBV28 with TRBJ2-7, with 7 nucleotides matching TRBD1. The source is a human donor in good health (CMV status not recorded). Some clones in this sample may be carry-over from other donors' samples. The sample consisted of CD8+ T cells from PBMCs. The CDR3 region is CASSPRTGPYEQYV. In nucleotides, the CDR3 is TGTGCCAGCAGTCCCCGGACAGGACCATACGAGCAGTACGTC.